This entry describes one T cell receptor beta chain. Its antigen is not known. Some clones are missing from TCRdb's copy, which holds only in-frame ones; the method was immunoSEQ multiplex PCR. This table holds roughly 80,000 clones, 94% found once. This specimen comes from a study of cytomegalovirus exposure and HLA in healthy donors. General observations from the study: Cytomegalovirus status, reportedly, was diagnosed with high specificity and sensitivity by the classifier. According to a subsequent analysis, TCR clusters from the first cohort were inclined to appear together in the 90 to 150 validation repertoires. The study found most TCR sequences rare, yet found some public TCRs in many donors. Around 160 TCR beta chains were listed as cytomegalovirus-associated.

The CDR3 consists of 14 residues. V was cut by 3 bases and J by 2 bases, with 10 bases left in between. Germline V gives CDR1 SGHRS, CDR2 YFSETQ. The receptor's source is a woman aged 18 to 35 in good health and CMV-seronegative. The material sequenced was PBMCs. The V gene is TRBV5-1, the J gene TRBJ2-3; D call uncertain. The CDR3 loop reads CASSYLENTDTQYF. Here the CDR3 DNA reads TGCGCCAGCAGCTATTTAGAAAACACAGATACGCAGTATTTT.